Detailed here is one T cell receptor beta chain. Drawn from each donor were 9 to 10 milliliters of peripheral blood. Samples each had at least 5 micrograms of total RNA extracted. Germline CDR1 reads ENHRY; CDR2 reads SYGVKD. With V trimmed by 3 bases and J by 10 bases, 6 bases remained unmatched. CDR3 length equals 14 residues. The sample originates from a study of blood T cells in healthy people across ages. A J-beta primer mix and a sample-barcoded 5' primer were used in a second PCR of about 7 to 12 cycles. TCRdb fed the 5' RACE reads into MiXCR, producing one record per CDR3 protein. Among 600,000 to 800,000 distinct CDR3 sequences listed, about 51% were seen once.

This chain uses TRBV10-3 with TRBJ1-6; TRBD1 matches 7 bases. This TCR was recovered from an elderly woman in good health. Sequencing was carried out using blood. CDR3 bases: TGTGCCATCAGTGAACAGGGGACGAGCTCACCCCTCCACTTT. Translated: CAISEQGTSSPLHF.